What follows are 21 T cell receptor beta chains derived from one specimen sequenced in a study of PD-1 blockade in classical Hodgkin lymphoma. Indicated time point: cycle 4 day 1 (C4D1), after less than seven weeks of nivolumab. Every patient experienced relapse after autologous stem cell transplantation, and brentuximab vedotin exposure varied. The repertoire was sequenced with immunoSEQ multiplex PCR; TCRdb's copy has only in-frame clones and lacks some. Among approximately 110,000 clones listed, more than 70% were seen once. The input for sequencing was peripheral blood mononuclear cells (PBMCs), taken before the fourth cycle of nivolumab. These receptor sequences come from a human donor with classical Hodgkin lymphoma.

The chain couples TRBV18 to TRBJ1-1; a possible D gene is TRBD1 (6 bases). This CDR3 has 14 amino acids. The germline V gene has CDR1 KGHSH and CDR2 LQKENI. The germline V and J ends were trimmed by 5 bases and 1 base, with 11 bases remaining between them. CDR3 sequence reads: CASSGQTENTEAFF. The CDR3 region has the DNA TGTGCCAGCTCAGGACAGACAGAGAACACTGAAGCTTTCTTT.

This rearrangement joins TRBV2 to TRBJ1-2, with D uncertain. The germline V and J ends were trimmed by 1 base and 6 bases, with 12 bases remaining between them. The germline gives CDR1 SNHLY, CDR2 FYNNEI. The CDR3 runs 14 residues. The CDR3 region is CASSEDPDPDGYTF. CDR3 nucleotides: TGTGCCAGCAGTGAAGATCCAGACCCTGATGGCTACACCTTC.

This clone was observed a few times. The rearrangement uses TRBV30 and TRBJ1-5, with D maybe TRBD1 (6 bases). The germline CDR1 and CDR2 sequences are GTSNPN and SVGIG (reference sequence). V was clipped by 3 bases and J by 1 base, with 7 bases between them. The CDR3 contains 13 residues. CDR3: CAWSTGSNQPQHF. Here the CDR3 DNA reads TGTGCCTGGAGCACAGGGAGCAATCAGCCCCAGCATTTT.

For the CDR3, the DNA is TGTGCCAGTAGTATTTTTTTTACAGGGAGGGGGAGAGATACGCAGTATTTT. Its protein is CASSIFFTGRGRDTQYF. The chain links TRBV19 to TRBJ2-3, with TRBD2 as a possible D gene (7 bases). Between the trimmed V and J ends, which lost 3 bases and 5 bases, there was a span of 21 bases. Germline CDR1 LNHDA, CDR2 SQIVND (reference sequence). The CDR3 has 17 residues. The whole variable domain, filled in from reference TRBV19 and TRBJ2-3, reads DGGITQSPKYLFRKEGQNVTLSCEQNLNHDAMYWYRQDPGQGLRLIYYSQIVNDFQKGDIAEGYSVSREKKESFPLTVTSAQKNPTAFYLCASSIFFTGRGRDTQYFGPGTRLTVL.

This sequence joins TRBV19 and TRBJ1-3, with D uncertain. Germline V lookup: CDR1 LNHDA, CDR2 SQIVND (reference sequence). Deletions cut 5 bases from V and 0 bases from J, with 5 bases between. The CDR3 length is 13 residues. CDR3 in amino acids: CASSELSGNTIYF. The CDR3 DNA is TGTGCCAGTAGTGAACTCTCTGGAAACACCATATATTTT. The full variable domain, completed using reference TRBV19 and TRBJ1-3, is DGGITQSPKYLFRKEGQNVTLSCEQNLNHDAMYWYRQDPGQGLRLIYYSQIVNDFQKGDIAEGYSVSREKKESFPLTVTSAQKNPTAFYLCASSELSGNTIYFGEGSWLTVV.

The V gene is TRBV6-1, the J gene TRBJ1-2, with D hard to call. Germline CDR1 MNHNS, CDR2 SASEGT. The CDR3 is 14 amino acids. V was shortened by 4 bases and J by 0 bases, with 9 bases between the two germline ends. The CDR3 nucleotides are TGTGCCAGCAGTGGAATAGGGTCTAACTATGGCTACACCTTC. This codes for CASSGIGSNYGYTF.

In this sample, this clone turned up a few times. The DNA for the CDR3 is TGCGCCAGCAGCCAAGCTGATTTCTTGGGGAGCTCCTACAATGAGCAGTTCTTC. Its protein is CASSQADFLGSSYNEQFF. The J gene is TRBJ2-1, the V gene TRBV4-1; D might be TRBD2 (5 bases). Trimming shortened V by 1 base and J by 0 bases, and 16 bases separated the two germline ends. CDR1 and CDR2 from the germline V gene are MGHRA and YSYEKL. The CDR3 has 18 residues.

The rearrangement links TRBV30 to TRBJ2-3, with 7 positions matching TRBD1. This CDR3 is 13 amino acids long. V lost 3 bases and J lost 3; bases outside the gene matches: 3. In germline, CDR1 is GTSNPN, CDR2 SVGIG (reference sequence). In DNA, the CDR3 is TGTGCCTGGAGGCGGACAGGAACAGATACGCAGTATTTT. Encoded protein: CAWRRTGTDTQYF.

This chain connects TRBV30 to TRBJ1-3; no definite D call. Trimming left V 1 base short and J 2 bases short, with 6 bases between. This CDR3 has 13 residues. Germline V gives CDR1 GTSNPN, CDR2 SVGIG (reference sequence). The DNA of the CDR3 is TGTGCCTGGAGTGGGCTCACTGGAAACACCATATATTTT. It yields the protein CAWSGLTGNTIYF.

The gene calls are TRBV6-4 and TRBJ2-5; D is undetermined. The V and J ends lost 3 bases and 4 bases respectively, with 9 bases between them. Germline V gene data show CDR1 as MRHNA and CDR2 as SNTAGT. The CDR3 is made up of 13 amino acids. The CDR3 region is CASSETASETQYF. For the CDR3, the DNA is TGTGCCAGCAGTGAAACAGCATCAGAGACCCAGTACTTC.

This chain joins TRBV14 and TRBJ2-5; no firm D call. V gave up 3 bases and J gave up 6 bases, with 11 bases separating them. The CDR3 length is 13 residues. Per the germline V gene, CDR1 is SGHDN and CDR2 is FVKESK. Here the CDR3 reads CASSHLVIQTQYF. The CDR3 DNA sequence: TGTGCCAGCAGCCATCTGGTGATCCAGACCCAGTACTTC.

The rearrangement joins TRBV10-3 to TRBJ1-1; no reliable D call. V lost 2 bases and J 0 bases, leaving 4 bases between the germline ends. Germline CDR1 reads ENHRY; CDR2 reads SYGVKD. This CDR3 is 13 amino acids long. The CDR3 sequence is CAISETVNTEAFF. The CDR3 DNA reads TGTGCCATCAGTGAGACAGTGAACACTGAAGCTTTCTTT.

This clone was counted once. The chain couples TRBV14 to TRBJ2-5, with D possibly matching TRBD1 (6 bases). CDR3 size: 14 residues. Per germline, CDR1 SGHDN and CDR2 FVKESK. Trimming removed 5 bases at V and 1 base at J, with 11 bases between. Here the CDR3 reads CASSSWGPQETQYF. CDR3 coding DNA: TGTGCCAGCAGCTCCTGGGGGCCCCAAGAGACCCAGTACTTC.

CDR3: CASGRGAGLMNTEAFF. In DNA, the CDR3 is TGTGCCAGCGGGCGTGGGGCAGGGCTAATGAACACTGAAGCTTTCTTT. This rearrangement joins TRBV2 to TRBJ1-1; D is possibly TRBD1 (5 bases). This CDR3 is built from 16 residues. Trimming left V 8 bases short and J 0 bases short, with 19 bases between. Germline-derived CDR1 and CDR2 are SNHLY and FYNNEI.

V and J are TRBV10-3 and TRBJ1-1; a possible D gene is TRBD1 (6 bases). Germline values: CDR1 ENHRY, CDR2 SYGVKD. The CDR3 has 12 amino acids. V shed 3 bases and J shed 4 bases, with 6 bases lying between them. The chain's CDR3 is CAISDRGTEAFF. CDR3 bases: TGTGCCATCAGTGACAGGGGCACTGAAGCTTTCTTT.

V usage is TRBV29-1 and J usage is TRBJ2-5, with 11 positions matching TRBD2. This CDR3 spans 14 amino acids. V shed 5 bases and J 5 bases; nucleotides not matched to a gene: 7. Germline CDR1 SQVTM, CDR2 ANQGSEA. The CDR3 loop is CSVIAGGHRETQYF. The CDR3 bases are TGCAGCGTTATAGCGGGAGGGCATCGGGAGACCCAGTACTTC.

The chain links TRBV20-1 to TRBJ2-5; D unclear. The CDR3 is 11 residues long. Germline lookup yields CDR1 DFQATT and CDR2 SNEGSKA (reference sequence). V lost 5 bases and J 4 bases, leaving 8 bases between the germline ends. Here the CDR3 reads CSAYIGETQYF. The CDR3 DNA is TGCAGTGCTTATATAGGAGAGACCCAGTACTTC.

The rearrangement joins TRBV27 to TRBJ2-7; D is unclear. Germline V lookup: CDR1 MNHEY, CDR2 SMNVEV (reference sequence). V lost 4 bases and J 0 bases, leaving 4 bases between the germline ends. There are 12 residues in the CDR3. The DNA for the CDR3 is TGTGCCAGCAGTTCCAACTCCTACGAGCAGTACTTC. This sequence encodes CASSSNSYEQYF.

The chain employs TRBV28 and TRBJ2-1; TRBD2 matches at 11 bases. Germline V CDR1 and CDR2: MDHEN, SYDVKM. The CDR3 is 16 amino acids. The trim removed 6 bases at V and 8 bases at J, leaving 12 bases unmatched. The CDR3 DNA is TGTGCCAGCAGCATCATTACTAGCGGGAGCATTCATGAGCAGTTCTTC. Translation: CASSIITSGSIHEQFF.

This chain links TRBV19 with TRBJ1-2; D uncertain. Trimming left V 4 bases short and J 4 bases short, with 13 bases between. The CDR3 loop spans 14 amino acids. Germline V gene lookup returns CDR1 LNHDA and CDR2 SQIVND (reference sequence). In nucleotides, the CDR3 is TGTGCCAGTAGTAATTCCGAGGACGGCTATGGCTACACCTTC. This codes for CASSNSEDGYGYTF.

This clone was counted a single time. V usage is TRBV27 and J usage is TRBJ2-4; the D gene is possibly TRBD1 (5 bases). Germline values: CDR1 MNHEY, CDR2 SMNVEV (reference sequence). Trimming stripped 2 bases from V and 9 bases from J, with 11 bases between. This CDR3 comprises 13 residues. The CDR3 DNA sequence: TGTGCCAGCAGTTTACATCCAGGGCGCATTCAGTACTTC. This codes for CASSLHPGRIQYF.